This is a list of T cell receptor beta chains from one sample in a study of T cells in Graves' hyperthyroidism and ophthalmopathy. TCRdb redid the calling of the multiplex PCR reads with MiXCR, one entry per CDR3 protein. Among around 200,000 distinct CDR3 sequences listed, about 15% were seen once. Sequencing was done on a sample of blood. The receptors shown here come from a woman aged 45-59 years with Graves' hyperthyroidism. Both conserved end residues are part of each CDR3. Each record gives: clone size, V gene, J gene, D gene, CDR3 protein, CDR3 DNA. The D gene is left open where the match is weak. The size entry is marked missing in some rows and otherwise reads once, few, many or a size class.

many,TRBV5-1,TRBJ1-1,.,CASGSQPPNTEAFF,TGCGCCAGCGGTTCACAGCCACCGAACACTGAAGCTTTCTTT
.,TRBV12-3/TRBV12-4,TRBJ2-7,TRBD2,CASSRGSAGGPYEQYF,TGTGCCAGCAGTAGGGGGTCAGCGGGAGGGCCTTACGAGCAGTACTTC
few,TRBV4-1,TRBJ1-3,.,CASSQDRGATGNTIYF,TGCGCCAGCAGCCAAGATCGGGGGGCTACTGGAAACACCATATATTTT
many,TRBV29-1,TRBJ1-2,TRBD1,CSAGQASGYTF,TGCAGCGCTGGACAGGCTTCTGGCTACACCTTC
many,TRBV7-2,TRBJ1-4,.,CASSLTGVPNEKLFF,TGTGCCAGCAGCCTGACAGGAGTTCCTAATGAAAAACTGTTTTTT
many,TRBV7-9,TRBJ2-3,.,CASSLAFTDTQYF,TGTGCCAGCAGCTTAGCCTTCACAGATACGCAGTATTTT
.,TRBV5-1,TRBJ2-7,TRBD1,CASAQGLAASYEQYF,TGCGCCAGCGCACAGGGGCTAGCAGCCTCCTACGAGCAGTACTTC
many,TRBV6-1,TRBJ2-2,TRBD2,CASGSGGGVSDTGELFF,TGTGCCAGCGGAAGTGGCGGGGGGGTCTCCGACACCGGGGAGCTGTTTTTT
many,TRBV7-2,TRBJ2-4,TRBD2,CASSSLAGGGKNIQYF,TGTGCCAGCAGCTCCCTAGCGGGGGGGGGGAAAAACATTCAGTACTTC
many,TRBV6-1,TRBJ1-6,.,CASSHPGDSYNSPLHF,TGTGCCAGCAGTCACCCAGGGGACTCCTATAATTCACCCCTCCACTTT
.,TRBV5-1,TRBJ2-1,TRBD2,CASSLTPSGVSDEQFF,TGCGCCAGCAGCCTGACCCCTAGCGGGGTTAGCGATGAGCAGTTCTTC
many,TRBV14,TRBJ2-7,.,CASSHLGQLSSYEQYF,TGTGCCAGCAGCCACTTAGGACAGCTTAGCTCCTACGAGCAGTACTTC
many,TRBV2,TRBJ1-5,.,CASRAGGNQPQHF,TGTGCCAGCAGGGCGGGGGGCAACCAGCCCCAGCATTTT
many,TRBV6-2/TRBV6-3,TRBJ2-1,TRBD2,CASSYPLAGFDNEQFF,TGTGCCAGCAGTTACCCCCTAGCGGGGTTTGACAATGAGCAGTTCTTC
many,TRBV9,TRBJ2-5,.,CASSATGWSEETQYF,TGTGCCAGCAGCGCAACAGGGTGGAGTGAAGAGACCCAGTACTTC
many,TRBV28,TRBJ1-4,.,CASRGVGLEKLFF,TGTGCCAGCCGGGGGGTAGGTTTGGAAAAACTGTTTTTT
many,TRBV18,TRBJ1-1,.,CASSPSLWGGNTEAFF,TGTGCCAGCTCACCATCCCTCTGGGGAGGAAACACTGAAGCTTTCTTT
many,TRBV6-1,TRBJ2-4,.,CASSESGIAKNIQYF,TGTGCCAGCAGTGAATCCGGAATAGCCAAAAACATTCAGTACTTC
many,TRBV2,TRBJ2-1,TRBD1,CASSVLGQGKEQFF,TGTGCCAGCAGTGTTTTGGGACAGGGAAAGGAGCAGTTCTTC
many,TRBV7-2,TRBJ1-2,TRBD1,CASSRDRVDYGYTF,TGTGCCAGCAGCCGCGACAGGGTAGACTATGGCTACACCTTC
.,TRBV20-1,TRBJ1-6,.,CSATTGRSNSPLHF,TGCAGTGCCACGACAGGACGGTCTAATTCACCCCTCCACTTT
.,TRBV19,TRBJ1-2,TRBD1,CASREGGSNYGYTF,TGTGCCAGTAGAGAAGGGGGCTCGAACTATGGCTACACCTTC
many,TRBV7-9,TRBJ1-1,.,CASSALTGNTEAFF,TGTGCCAGCAGCGCCCTGACGGGAAACACTGAAGCTTTCTTT
many,TRBV24-1,TRBJ2-7,TRBD1,CATSDPGTGEVEQYF,TGTGCCACCAGTGATCCCGGGACAGGGGAAGTCGAGCAGTACTTC
.,TRBV5-4,TRBJ1-2,.,CASSFTELQSYGYTF,TGTGCCAGCAGCTTCACAGAGCTCCAATCGTATGGCTACACCTTC
many,TRBV19,TRBJ1-2,.,CASGTPGVGGYTF,TGTGCCAGTGGAACCCCAGGGGTGGGTGGCTACACCTTC
many,TRBV20-1,TRBJ1-1,.,CSAREGGGHTEAFF,TGCAGTGCTAGAGAAGGGGGGGGACACACTGAAGCTTTCTTT
few,TRBV19,TRBJ1-2,.,CASSDSSVRGYTF,TGTGCCAGTAGTGACAGCTCAGTACGGGGCTACACCTTC
.,TRBV5-4,TRBJ2-6,.,CASRRRVANVLTF,TGTGCCAGCAGAAGAAGGGTTGCCAACGTCCTGACTTTC
many,TRBV19,TRBJ2-7,.,CASSNRLGEQYF,TGTGCCAGTAGTAACCGTCTGGGCGAGCAGTACTTC
few,TRBV6-2/TRBV6-3,TRBJ1-2,.,CASSSTGTFVQGYTF,TGTGCCAGCAGTTCAACCGGGACGTTCGTCCAAGGCTACACCTTC
.,TRBV3-1,TRBJ1-5,.,CASSQDMAHQPQHF,TGTGCCAGCAGCCAAGATATGGCTCATCAGCCCCAGCATTTT
many,TRBV5-1,TRBJ1-1,TRBD1,CASSLRQGRRAEAFF,TGCGCCAGCAGCCTACGACAGGGTAGGAGGGCTGAAGCTTTCTTT
many,TRBV10-3,TRBJ1-4,.,CAISGTVEEKLFF,TGTGCCATCAGTGGGACAGTGGAGGAAAAACTGTTTTTT
many,TRBV27,TRBJ2-7,TRBD1,CASSEGQGVLYEQYF,TGTGCCAGCAGTGAGGGACAGGGGGTTCTCTACGAGCAGTACTTC